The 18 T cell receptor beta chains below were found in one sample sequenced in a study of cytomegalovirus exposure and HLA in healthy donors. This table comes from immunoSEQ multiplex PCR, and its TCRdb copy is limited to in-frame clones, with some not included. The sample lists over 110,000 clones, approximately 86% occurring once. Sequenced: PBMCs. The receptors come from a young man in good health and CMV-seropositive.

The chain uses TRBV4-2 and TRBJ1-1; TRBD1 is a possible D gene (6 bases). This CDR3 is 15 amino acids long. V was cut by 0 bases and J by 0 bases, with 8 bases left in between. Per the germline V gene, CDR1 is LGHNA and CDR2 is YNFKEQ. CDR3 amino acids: CASSQDQGMNTEAFF. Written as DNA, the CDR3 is TGTGCCAGCAGCCAAGATCAGGGGATGAACACTGAAGCTTTCTTT.

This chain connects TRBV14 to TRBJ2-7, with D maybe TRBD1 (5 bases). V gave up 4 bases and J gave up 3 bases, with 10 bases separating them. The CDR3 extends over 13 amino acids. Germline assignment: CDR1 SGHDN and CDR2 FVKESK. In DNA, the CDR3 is TGTGCCAGCAGCCCGCGGACACACTACGAGCAGTACTTC. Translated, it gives CASSPRTHYEQYF.

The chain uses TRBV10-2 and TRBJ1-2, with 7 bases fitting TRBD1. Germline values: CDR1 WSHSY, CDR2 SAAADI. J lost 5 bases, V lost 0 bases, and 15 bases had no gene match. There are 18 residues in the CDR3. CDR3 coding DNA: TGCGCCAGCAGTGAGTCCACCCCCCGGGACAGCTTAGATTATGGCTACACCTTC. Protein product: CASSESTPRDSLDYGYTF.

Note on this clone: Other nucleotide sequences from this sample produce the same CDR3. The CDR3 here is CASSIEGNTEAFF. CDR3 sequence (DNA): TGTGCCAGTAGTATCGAGGGGAACACTGAAGCTTTCTTT. V gene TRBV19 combines with J gene TRBJ1-1, with unresolved D. V lost 3 bases and J lost 1, with 6 bases in between. Germline V lookup: CDR1 LNHDA, CDR2 SQIVND (reference sequence). The length of the CDR3 is 13 residues.

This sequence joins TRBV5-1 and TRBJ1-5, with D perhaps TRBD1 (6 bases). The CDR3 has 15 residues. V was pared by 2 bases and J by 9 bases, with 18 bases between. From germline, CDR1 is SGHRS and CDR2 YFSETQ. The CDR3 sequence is CASSFGDRPTGPQHF. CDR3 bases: TGCGCCAGCAGCTTTGGAGACAGGCCCACTGGGCCCCAGCATTTT.

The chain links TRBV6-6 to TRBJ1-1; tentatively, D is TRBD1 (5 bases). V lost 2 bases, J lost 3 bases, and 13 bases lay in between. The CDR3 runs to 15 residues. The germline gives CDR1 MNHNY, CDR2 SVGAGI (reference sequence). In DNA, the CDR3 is TGTGCCAGCAGTTACGTCGGGGGTAAGCACACTGAAGCTTTCTTT. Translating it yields CASSYVGGKHTEAFF.

The chain's CDR3 is CASSFRQGSGQETQYF. CDR3 coding DNA: TGCGCCAGCAGCTTCCGACAGGGGTCGGGACAAGAGACCCAGTACTTC. The chain is built from TRBV5-1 and TRBJ2-5; TRBD1 matches at 8 bases. Germline lookup yields CDR1 SGHRS and CDR2 YFSETQ. V trimming: 2 bases; J trimming: 2 bases; junction bases outside the gene matches: 8. The CDR3 loop spans 16 amino acids.

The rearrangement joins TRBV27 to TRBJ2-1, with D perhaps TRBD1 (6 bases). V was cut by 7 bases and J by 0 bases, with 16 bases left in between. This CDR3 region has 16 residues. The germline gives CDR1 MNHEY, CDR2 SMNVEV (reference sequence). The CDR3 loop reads CASTTTGTYSYNEQFF. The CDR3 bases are TGTGCCAGCACCACCACCGGGACATACTCCTACAATGAGCAGTTCTTC.

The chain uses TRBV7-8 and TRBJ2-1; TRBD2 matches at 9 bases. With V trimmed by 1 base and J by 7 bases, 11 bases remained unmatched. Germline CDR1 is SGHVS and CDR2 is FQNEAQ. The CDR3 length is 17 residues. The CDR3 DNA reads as TGTGCCAGCAGCTTAGGGCGGCTAGCGGGATTTTGGAATGAGCAGTTCTTC. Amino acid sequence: CASSLGRLAGFWNEQFF.

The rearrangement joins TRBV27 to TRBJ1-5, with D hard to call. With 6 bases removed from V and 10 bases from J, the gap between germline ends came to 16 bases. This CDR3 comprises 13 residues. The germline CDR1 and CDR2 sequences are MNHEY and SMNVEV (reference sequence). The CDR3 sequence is CASSAGPGFPQHF. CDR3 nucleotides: TGTGCCAGCAGCGCGGGCCCCGGATTTCCCCAGCATTTT.

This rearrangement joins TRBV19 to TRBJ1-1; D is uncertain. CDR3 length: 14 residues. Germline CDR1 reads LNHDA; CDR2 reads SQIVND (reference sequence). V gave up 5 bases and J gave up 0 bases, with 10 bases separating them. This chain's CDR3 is CASSPQILNTEAFF. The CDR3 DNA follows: TGTGCCAGTAGTCCCCAGATCTTGAACACTGAAGCTTTCTTT.

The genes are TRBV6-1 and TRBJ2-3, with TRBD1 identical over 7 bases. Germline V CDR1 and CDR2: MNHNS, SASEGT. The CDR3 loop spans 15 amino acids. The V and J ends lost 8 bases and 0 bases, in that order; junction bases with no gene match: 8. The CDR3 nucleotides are TGTGCCAGCCTCCCTGGACAGGCTAGCACAGATACGCAGTATTTT. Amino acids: CASLPGQASTDTQYF.

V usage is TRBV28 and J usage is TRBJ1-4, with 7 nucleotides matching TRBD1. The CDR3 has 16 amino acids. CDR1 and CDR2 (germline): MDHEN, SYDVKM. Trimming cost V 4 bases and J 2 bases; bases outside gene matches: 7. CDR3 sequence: CASSYRGRGTNEKLFF. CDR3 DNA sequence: TGTGCCAGCAGTTACAGGGGCCGCGGTACTAATGAAAAACTGTTTTTT.

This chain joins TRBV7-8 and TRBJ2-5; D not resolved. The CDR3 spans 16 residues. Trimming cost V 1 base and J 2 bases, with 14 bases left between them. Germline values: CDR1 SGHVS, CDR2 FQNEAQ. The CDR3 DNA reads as TGTGCCAGCAGCTTAGAAACCAGACTGCTACAAGAGACCCAGTACTTC. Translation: CASSLETRLLQETQYF.

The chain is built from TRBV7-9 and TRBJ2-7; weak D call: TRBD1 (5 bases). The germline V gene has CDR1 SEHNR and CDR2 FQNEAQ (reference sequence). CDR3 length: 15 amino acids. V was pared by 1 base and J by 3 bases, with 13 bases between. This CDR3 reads CASSLEGPELYEQYF. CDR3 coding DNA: TGTGCCAGCAGCTTAGAGGGGCCGGAACTCTACGAGCAGTACTTC.

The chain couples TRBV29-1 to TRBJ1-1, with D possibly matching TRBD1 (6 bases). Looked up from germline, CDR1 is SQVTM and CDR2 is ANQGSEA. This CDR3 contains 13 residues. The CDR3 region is CSTLYKGGTEAFF. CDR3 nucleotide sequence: TGCAGTACACTCTATAAAGGGGGAACTGAAGCTTTCTTT.

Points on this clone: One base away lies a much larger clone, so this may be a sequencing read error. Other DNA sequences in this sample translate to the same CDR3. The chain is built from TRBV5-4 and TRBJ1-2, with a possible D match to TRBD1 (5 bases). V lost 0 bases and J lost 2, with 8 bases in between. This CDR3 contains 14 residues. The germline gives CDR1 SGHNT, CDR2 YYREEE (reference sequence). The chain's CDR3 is CASSLGQKNYGYTF. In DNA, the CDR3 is TGTGCCAGCAGCTTGGGACAGAAAAACTATGGCTACACCTTC.

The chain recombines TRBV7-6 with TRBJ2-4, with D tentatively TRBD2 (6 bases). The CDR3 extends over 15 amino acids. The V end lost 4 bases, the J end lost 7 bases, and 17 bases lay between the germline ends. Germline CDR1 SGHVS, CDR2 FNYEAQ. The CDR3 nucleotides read TGTGCCAGCAGCTATGGTGCGGGAACTGGGAACATTCAGTACTTC. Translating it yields CASSYGAGTGNIQYF.